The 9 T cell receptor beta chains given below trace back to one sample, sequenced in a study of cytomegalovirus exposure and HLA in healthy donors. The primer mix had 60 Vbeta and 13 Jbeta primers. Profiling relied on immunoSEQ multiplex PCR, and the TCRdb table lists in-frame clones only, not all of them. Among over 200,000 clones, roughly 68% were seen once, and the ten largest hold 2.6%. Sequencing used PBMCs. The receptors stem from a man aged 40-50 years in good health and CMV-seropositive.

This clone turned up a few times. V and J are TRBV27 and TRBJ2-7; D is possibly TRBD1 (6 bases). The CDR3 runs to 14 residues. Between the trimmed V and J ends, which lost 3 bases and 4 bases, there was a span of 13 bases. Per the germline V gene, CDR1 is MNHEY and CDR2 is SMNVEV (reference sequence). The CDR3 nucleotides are TGTGCCAGCAGTTTGGCAGGGGAAGGGTACGAGCAGTACTTC. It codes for CASSLAGEGYEQYF.

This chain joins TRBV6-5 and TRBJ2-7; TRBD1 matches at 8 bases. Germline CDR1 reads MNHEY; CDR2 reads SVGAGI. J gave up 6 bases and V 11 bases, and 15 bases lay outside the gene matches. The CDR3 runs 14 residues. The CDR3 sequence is CASNVQGGSREQYF. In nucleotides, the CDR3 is TGTGCCTCCAACGTACAGGGGGGATCTCGCGAGCAGTACTTC.

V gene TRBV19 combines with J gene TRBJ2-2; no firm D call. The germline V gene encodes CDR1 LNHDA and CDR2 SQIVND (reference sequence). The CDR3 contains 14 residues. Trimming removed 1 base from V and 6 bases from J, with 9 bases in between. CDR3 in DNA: TGTGCCAGTAGTATAGGGCAGGTTTCCGGGGAGCTGTTTTTT. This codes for CASSIGQVSGELFF.

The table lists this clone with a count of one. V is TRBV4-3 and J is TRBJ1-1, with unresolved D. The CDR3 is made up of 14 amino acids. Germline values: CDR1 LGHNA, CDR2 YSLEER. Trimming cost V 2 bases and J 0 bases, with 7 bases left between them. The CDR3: CASSQSPLNTEAFF. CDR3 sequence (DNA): TGCGCCAGCAGCCAATCTCCTCTGAACACTGAAGCTTTCTTT.

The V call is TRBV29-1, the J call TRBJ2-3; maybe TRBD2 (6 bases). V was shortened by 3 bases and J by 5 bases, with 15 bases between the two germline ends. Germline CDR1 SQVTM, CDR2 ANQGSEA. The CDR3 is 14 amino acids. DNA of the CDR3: TGCAGCGTTGAGGGGGGAGGAGGGGTAGATACGCAGTATTTT. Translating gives CSVEGGGGVDTQYF.

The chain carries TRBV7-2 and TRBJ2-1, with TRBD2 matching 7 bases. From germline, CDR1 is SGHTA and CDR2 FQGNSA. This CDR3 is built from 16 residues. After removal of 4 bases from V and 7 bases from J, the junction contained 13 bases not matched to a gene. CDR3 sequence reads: CASSSSSGTLRNEQFF. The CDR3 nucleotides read TGTGCCAGCAGCTCCTCAAGCGGGACGCTACGAAATGAGCAGTTCTTC.

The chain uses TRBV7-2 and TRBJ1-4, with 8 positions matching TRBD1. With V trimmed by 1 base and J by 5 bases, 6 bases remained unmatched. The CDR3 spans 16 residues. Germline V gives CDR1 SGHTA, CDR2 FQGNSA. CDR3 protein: CASSLDPRGPNEKLFF. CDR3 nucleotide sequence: TGTGCCAGCAGCTTAGACCCCAGGGGGCCCAATGAAAAACTGTTTTTT.

CDR3 bases: TGTGCCAGTAGTACCTCTAGCGGGGCCTCAGATACGCAGTATTTT. Its translation: CASSTSSGASDTQYF. The chain combines TRBV19 with TRBJ2-3; 9 bases line up with TRBD2. The trim removed 4 bases at V and 4 bases at J, leaving 6 bases unmatched. CDR1 and CDR2 (germline): LNHDA, SQIVND (reference sequence). The CDR3 runs to 15 residues.

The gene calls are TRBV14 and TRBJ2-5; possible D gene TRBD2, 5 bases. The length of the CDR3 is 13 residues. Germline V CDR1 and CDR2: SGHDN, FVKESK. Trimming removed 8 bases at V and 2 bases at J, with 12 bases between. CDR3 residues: CASHPGFQETQYF. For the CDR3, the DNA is TGTGCCAGCCATCCGGGGTTTCAAGAGACCCAGTACTTC.